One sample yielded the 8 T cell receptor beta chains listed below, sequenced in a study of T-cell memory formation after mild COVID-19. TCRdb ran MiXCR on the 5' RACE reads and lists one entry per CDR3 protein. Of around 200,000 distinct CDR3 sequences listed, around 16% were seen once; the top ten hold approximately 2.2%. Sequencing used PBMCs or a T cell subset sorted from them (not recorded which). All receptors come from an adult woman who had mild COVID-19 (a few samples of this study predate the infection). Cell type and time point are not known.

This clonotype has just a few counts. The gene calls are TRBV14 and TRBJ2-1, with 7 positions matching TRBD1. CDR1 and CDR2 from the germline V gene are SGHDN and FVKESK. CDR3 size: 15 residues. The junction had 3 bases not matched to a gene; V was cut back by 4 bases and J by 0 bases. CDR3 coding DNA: TGTGCCAGCAGCCGGGACAGTGGCTCCTACAATGAGCAGTTCTTC. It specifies CASSRDSGSYNEQFF.

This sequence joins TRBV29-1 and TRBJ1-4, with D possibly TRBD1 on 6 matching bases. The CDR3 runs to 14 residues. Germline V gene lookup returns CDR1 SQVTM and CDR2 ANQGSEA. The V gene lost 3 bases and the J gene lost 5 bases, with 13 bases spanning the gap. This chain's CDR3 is CSVDSGGKNEKLFF. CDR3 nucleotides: TGCAGCGTTGATTCTGGGGGCAAGAATGAAAAACTGTTTTTT. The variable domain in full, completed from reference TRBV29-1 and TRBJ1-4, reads SAVISQKPSRDICQRGTSLTIQCQVDSQVTMMFWYRQQPGQSLTLIATANQGSEATYESGFVIDKFPISRPNLTFSTLTVSNMSPEDSSIYLCSVDSGGKNEKLFFGSGTQLSVL.

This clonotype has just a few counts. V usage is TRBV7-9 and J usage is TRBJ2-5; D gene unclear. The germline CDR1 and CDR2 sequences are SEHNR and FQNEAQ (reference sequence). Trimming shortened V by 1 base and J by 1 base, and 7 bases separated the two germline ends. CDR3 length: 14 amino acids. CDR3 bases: TGTGCCAGCAGCTTAGTTCAGGTCCAAGAGACCCAGTACTTC. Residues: CASSLVQVQETQYF.

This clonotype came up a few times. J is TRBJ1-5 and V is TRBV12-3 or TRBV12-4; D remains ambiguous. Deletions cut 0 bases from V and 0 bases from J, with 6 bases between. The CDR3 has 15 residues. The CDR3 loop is CASSLAGNSNQPQHF. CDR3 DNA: TGTGCCAGCAGTTTAGCGGGAAATAGCAATCAGCCCCAGCATTTT.

The DNA of the CDR3 is TGCGCCAGCAGACCGGGACAGGGGAACACTGAAGCTTTCTTT. Encoded protein: CASRPGQGNTEAFF. The chain joins TRBV5-1 to TRBJ1-1, with 9 bases that match TRBD1. CDR3 length equals 14 residues. Germline CDR1 SGHRS, CDR2 YFSETQ. Trimming took 5 bases from V and 1 from J; bases not matched to a gene: 3. Together with reference TRBV5-1 and TRBJ1-1, the CDR3 gives the full variable domain: KAGVTQTPRYLIKTRGQQVTLSCSPISGHRSVSWYQQTPGQGLQFLFEYFSETQRNKGNFPGRFSGRQFSNSRSEMNVSTLELGDSALYLCASRPGQGNTEAFFGQGTRLTVV.

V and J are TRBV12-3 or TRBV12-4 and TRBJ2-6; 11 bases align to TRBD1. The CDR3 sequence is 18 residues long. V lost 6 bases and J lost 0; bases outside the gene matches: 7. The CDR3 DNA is TGTGCCAGCAGATCGCCGGGACAGGGGGACTCTGGGGCCAACGTCCTGACTTTC. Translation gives CASRSPGQGDSGANVLTF.

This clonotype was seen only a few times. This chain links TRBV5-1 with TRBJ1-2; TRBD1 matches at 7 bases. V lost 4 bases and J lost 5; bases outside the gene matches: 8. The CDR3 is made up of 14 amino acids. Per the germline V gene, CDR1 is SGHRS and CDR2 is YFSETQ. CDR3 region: CASSGRDSFYGYTF. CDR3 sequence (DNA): TGCGCCAGCAGCGGCAGGGACAGTTTTTATGGCTACACCTTC.

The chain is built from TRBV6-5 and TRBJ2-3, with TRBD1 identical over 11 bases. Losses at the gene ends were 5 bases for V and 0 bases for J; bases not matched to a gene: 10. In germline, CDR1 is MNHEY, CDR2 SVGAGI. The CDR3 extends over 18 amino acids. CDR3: CASSPIGQGAPSTDTQYF. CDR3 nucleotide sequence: TGTGCCAGCAGTCCCATAGGACAGGGGGCTCCTAGCACAGATACGCAGTATTTT.